The clone carrying this TCR beta chain was seen a few times. Its specificity is unknown. The data derive from a study of beta chain features in type 1 diabetes. Study results and caveats: A moderate, significant TCRB CDR3 shortening appeared in type 1 diabetes across four CD4+ subsets.

Investigators reverse transcribed all isolated RNA, so they sequenced expressed TCRB transcripts. This table comes from immunoSEQ multiplex PCR, and its TCRdb copy is limited to in-frame clones, with some not included. The sample includes some 640,000 clones, about 14% of them seen just once. Specimen: naive CD4+ T cells from blood. This receptor was taken from a man aged 18 to 30 with type 1 diabetes.

The CDR3 DNA is TGTGCCAGCTCACCACGAGCGGGCCAGGGAGGTAATCAGCCCCAGCATTTT. Translating gives CASSPRAGQGGNQPQHF. The chain couples TRBV18 to TRBJ1-5; possible D gene TRBD1, 5 bases. The CDR3 sequence is 17 residues long. Trimming stripped 1 base from V and 4 bases from J, with 17 bases between. Germline loops: CDR1 KGHSH, CDR2 LQKENI.